The 26 T cell receptor beta chains presented below share a single source sample, sequenced in a study of blood T cell repertoires in COVID-19. The method was immunoSEQ multiplex PCR; TCRdb's version includes in-frame clones alone and lacks a portion of them. The table has some 260,000 clones, roughly 87% seen once; the top ten hold 0.8%. The sample taken for sequencing was peripheral blood. These receptor sequences come from a woman in her twenties or thirties with acute or convalescent COVID-19.

This clone was picked up a small number of times. The gene calls are TRBV11-3 and TRBJ2-1; the match to TRBD2 covers 11 bases. V was pared by 4 bases and J by 6 bases, with 8 bases of the junction left unmatched. This CDR3 has 16 residues. Germline-derived CDR1 and CDR2 are SGHNT and YENEEA. CDR3 region: CASSSIAGGPTNEQFF. CDR3 DNA: TGTGCCAGCAGCTCCATAGCGGGAGGGCCCACCAATGAGCAGTTCTTC.

The V call is TRBV6-4, the J call TRBJ2-2; 9 nucleotides align to TRBD1. The trim removed 4 bases at V and 5 bases at J, leaving 2 bases unmatched. Germline CDR1 and CDR2: MRHNA and SNTAGT. The CDR3 sequence is 14 residues long. The CDR3, as DNA: TGTGCCAGCAGTGGGGACAGGGAAACCGGGGAGCTGTTTTTT. The encoded protein is CASSGDRETGELFF.

This rearrangement joins TRBV10-3 to TRBJ2-1, with 10 bases that match TRBD2. Per the germline V gene, CDR1 is ENHRY and CDR2 is SYGVKD. The V segment lost 4 bases and the J segment 8 bases; nucleotides outside the gene matches: 11. The CDR3 extends over 16 amino acids. The CDR3 nucleotides are TGTGCCATCAGTGGGCTGGGACTAGCGTTAAAGGATGAGCAGTTCTTC. Protein sequence: CAISGLGLALKDEQFF.

V usage is TRBV5-4 and J usage is TRBJ2-3, with D maybe TRBD2 (5 bases). Germline-derived CDR1 and CDR2 are SGHNT and YYREEE (reference sequence). The CDR3 runs to 15 residues. Deletions cut 4 bases from V and 4 bases from J, with 16 bases between. The CDR3 loop reads CASSPEAGYPDTQYF. The CDR3 DNA is TGTGCCAGCAGCCCGGAGGCGGGTTACCCAGATACGCAGTATTTT.

The gene calls are TRBV6-6 and TRBJ2-1; 7 nucleotides line up with TRBD1. The CDR3 is 16 residues long. Germline CDR1 is MNHNY and CDR2 is SVGAGI (reference sequence). V shed 0 bases, J shed 4 bases, and the junction held 6 bases outside the gene matches. The CDR3: CASSYSRAGGYNEQFF. For the CDR3, the DNA is TGTGCCAGCAGTTACTCGAGGGCAGGGGGATACAATGAGCAGTTCTTC.

J is TRBJ2-7 and V is TRBV3-1 (or the pseudogene TRBV3-2); 12 bases are shared with TRBD2. This CDR3 has 15 residues. The V and J ends lost 4 bases and 2 bases, in that order; junction bases with no gene match: 3. CDR1 is LGHDT, CDR2 YNNKEL, per germline (reference sequence). In DNA, the CDR3 is TGTGCCAGCAGCCGACTAGCGGGAGTCCCCTACGAGCAGTACTTC. This sequence encodes CASSRLAGVPYEQYF.

The chain employs TRBV12-5 and TRBJ2-1; 7 bases match TRBD1. Germline V lookup: CDR1 LGHNT, CDR2 FRNRAP. The CDR3 consists of 13 residues. V lost 5 bases and J lost 10; bases outside the gene matches: 8. The CDR3 DNA reads as TGTGCTAGTGGTCACGACACAGGGGAGGAGCAGTTCTTC. Its protein product is CASGHDTGEEQFF.

The V gene is TRBV5-4, the J gene TRBJ1-2; 9 bases are shared with TRBD1. The CDR3 is 14 amino acids. The V gene's germline CDR1 is SGHNT and CDR2 YYREEE (reference sequence). J lost 8 bases, V lost 0 bases, and 5 bases had no gene match. The CDR3 coding sequence is TGTGCCAGCAGCTTGGTTGGGACAGGGAAGGGCTACACCTTC. Protein product: CASSLVGTGKGYTF.

The chain joins TRBV10-2 to TRBJ1-5; 7 bases align to TRBD1. This CDR3 region has 16 residues. The V and J ends lost 2 bases and 2 bases, in that order; junction bases with no gene match: 6. Germline V gives CDR1 WSHSY, CDR2 SAAADI. The CDR3 region is CASSEVSGQGNQPQHF. DNA of the CDR3: TGCGCCAGCAGTGAGGTTTCCGGACAGGGCAATCAGCCCCAGCATTTT.

This clone was detected only once. The chain combines TRBV29-1 with TRBJ2-1; D gene unclear. Germline CDR1 SQVTM, CDR2 ANQGSEA. V was clipped by 3 bases and J by 7 bases, with 13 bases between them. The CDR3 sequence is 13 residues long. The CDR3: CSVDGQADNEQFF. The CDR3 DNA reads TGCAGCGTTGATGGGCAGGCTGATAATGAGCAGTTCTTC.

The chain recombines TRBV11-2 with TRBJ2-5; maybe TRBD2 (6 bases). The CDR3 extends over 14 amino acids. V lost 3 bases, J lost 3 bases, and 11 bases lay in between. The germline V gene has CDR1 SGHAT and CDR2 FQNNGV. The CDR3 here is CASSLGLRKETQYF. The CDR3 DNA is TGTGCCAGCAGCTTGGGACTCCGTAAAGAGACCCAGTACTTC.

The chain has TRBV9 and TRBJ2-3, with unresolved D. CDR3 length equals 14 residues. Germline V gene sequence: CDR1 SGDLS, CDR2 YYNGEE. Between the trimmed V and J ends, which lost 4 bases and 0 bases, there was a span of 9 bases. The DNA of the CDR3 is TGTGCCAGCAGCCCCTCGAGAAGCACAGATACGCAGTATTTT. Residues: CASSPSRSTDTQYF.

The genes are TRBV6-5 and TRBJ1-5, with D uncertain. V was cut by 6 bases and J by 0 bases, with 12 bases left in between. Germline CDR1 and CDR2: MNHEY and SVGAGI. CDR3 size: 15 residues. The CDR3 coding sequence is TGTGCCAGCAGAAGGAGGAATTATAGCAATCAGCCCCAGCATTTT. Protein: CASRRRNYSNQPQHF.

The CDR3 sequence: CATSDFGTGGLETQYF. CDR3 sequence (DNA): TGTGCCACCAGTGATTTTGGAACAGGGGGCCTGGAGACCCAGTACTTC. The chain links TRBV24-1 to TRBJ2-5; 9 bases line up with TRBD1. CDR1 and CDR2 (germline): KGHDR, SFDVKD. V lost 1 base, J lost 5 bases, and 7 bases stayed unmatched. The CDR3 extends over 16 amino acids.

The V call is TRBV14, the J call TRBJ2-2; D might be TRBD2 (6 bases). V dropped 2 bases and J dropped 7 bases, with 11 bases sitting between them. The CDR3 is 14 residues long. Looked up from germline, CDR1 is SGHDN and CDR2 is FVKESK. The CDR3 reads CASSQKLAGGELFF. The DNA of the CDR3 is TGTGCCAGCAGCCAAAAACTAGCCGGCGGGGAGCTGTTTTTT.

The gene calls are TRBV14 and TRBJ1-1, with 7 bases identical to TRBD1. Germline assignment: CDR1 SGHDN and CDR2 FVKESK. The CDR3 loop spans 16 amino acids. V shed 0 bases and J 3 bases; nucleotides not matched to a gene: 7. CDR3 region: CASSQDRITGDTEAFF. The CDR3 DNA reads TGTGCCAGCAGCCAAGATAGGATTACAGGGGACACTGAAGCTTTCTTT.

This chain uses TRBV19 with TRBJ2-5; 8 bases agree with TRBD1. V trimming: 5 bases; J trimming: 7 bases; junction bases outside the gene matches: 6. Germline V gene lookup returns CDR1 LNHDA and CDR2 SQIVND (reference sequence). The CDR3 is made up of 13 amino acids. Here the CDR3 DNA reads TGTGCCAGTAGTTCCGACACAGGGGGGACCCAGTACTTC. This translates into CASSSDTGGTQYF.

The chain joins TRBV7-9 to TRBJ1-2, with TRBD1 identical over 7 bases. J was trimmed by 6 bases and V by 0 bases; bases with no gene match: 10. The CDR3 runs 16 residues. In germline, CDR1 is SEHNR, CDR2 FQNEAQ (reference sequence). The chain's CDR3 is CASSLATGSGKDGYTF. The CDR3 region has the DNA TGTGCCAGCAGCTTAGCGACAGGGAGTGGTAAGGATGGCTACACCTTC.

The CDR3 sequence is CASSPTSGILDNEQFF. The CDR3 DNA sequence: TGTGCCAGCAGCCCAACTAGCGGGATCCTGGACAATGAGCAGTTCTTC. This chain uses TRBV11-2 with TRBJ2-1, with 10 bases matching TRBD2. The CDR3 covers 16 residues. The V and J ends lost 5 bases and 5 bases, in that order; junction bases with no gene match: 9. In germline, CDR1 is SGHAT, CDR2 FQNNGV.

The chain is built from TRBV6-5 and TRBJ2-7; TRBD1 aligns across 10 bases. Losses at the gene ends were 6 bases for V and 2 bases for J; bases not matched to a gene: 7. The CDR3 length is 15 residues. From germline, CDR1 is MNHEY and CDR2 SVGAGI. CDR3 amino acids: CASSVAGQGTYEQYF. The CDR3 nucleotides read TGTGCCAGCAGCGTAGCGGGACAGGGGACCTACGAGCAGTACTTC.

This chain uses TRBV4-3 with TRBJ1-4; 9 nucleotides match TRBD1. The CDR3 length is 16 residues. V lost 0 bases, J lost 7 bases, and 6 bases stayed unmatched. Germline V gene data show CDR1 as LGHNA and CDR2 as YSLEER. CDR3 sequence reads: CASSQDLTGGTEKLFF. Written as DNA, the CDR3 is TGCGCCAGCAGCCAAGATTTGACAGGGGGGACTGAAAAACTGTTTTTT.

CDR3 nucleotide sequence: TGTGCTAGTGGTTTGGGGGACAGGAAAAATCAGCCCCAGCATTTT. Translated: CASGLGDRKNQPQHF. The chain couples TRBV12-5 to TRBJ1-5; 8 positions agree with TRBD1. CDR1 and CDR2 from the germline V gene are LGHNT and FRNRAP. The CDR3 is 15 amino acids. V was pared by 1 base and J by 4 bases, with 3 bases of the junction left unmatched.

V and J are TRBV13 and TRBJ2-3, with 9 positions matching TRBD2. The CDR3 runs 17 residues. CDR1 PRHDT and CDR2 FYEKMQ come from the germline V gene (reference sequence). V lost 2 bases, J lost 2 bases, and 8 bases stayed unmatched. This chain's CDR3 is CASSLRSSGTLTDTQYF. CDR3 in DNA: TGTGCCAGCAGCTTACGTTCTAGCGGGACGCTCACAGATACGCAGTATTTT.

The chain links TRBV7-2 to TRBJ1-1; tentative D call: TRBD1 (6 bases). There are 13 residues in the CDR3. The germline CDR1 and CDR2 sequences are SGHTA and FQGNSA. Trimming removed 5 bases at V and 1 base at J, with 8 bases between. The CDR3 nucleotides read TGTGCCAGCAGCCAGGGGTCGAACACTGAAGCTTTCTTT. It codes for CASSQGSNTEAFF.

The chain uses TRBV5-5 and TRBJ1-5; 7 positions match TRBD1. There are 16 residues in the CDR3. Germline V gene sequence: CDR1 SGHKS, CDR2 YYEKEE (reference sequence). J lost 6 bases, V lost 2 bases, and 11 bases had no gene match. For the CDR3, the DNA is TGTGCCAGCAGCTTACAAACAGGGGATTATGGTCAGCCCCAGCATTTT. Its protein is CASSLQTGDYGQPQHF.

The V call is TRBV29-1, the J call TRBJ2-1, with 8 bases aligning to TRBD2. CDR3 length: 13 residues. Looked up from germline, CDR1 is SQVTM and CDR2 is ANQGSEA. CDR3 DNA: TGCAGTTGGCTAGCGGGCTCTTCCAATGAGCAGTTCTTC. As protein: CSWLAGSSNEQFF.